The 3 T cell receptor beta chains presented below share a single source sample, sequenced in a study of blood T cell repertoires in COVID-19. Some clones are missing from TCRdb's copy, which holds only in-frame ones; the method was immunoSEQ multiplex PCR. The table lists under 200,000 clones, 84% of them singletons. The sequencing input was peripheral blood. These receptors originate from a man in his late teens or twenties with active or convalescent COVID-19.

The chain has TRBV5-6 and TRBJ1-5; 7 bases line up with TRBD1. The CDR3 has 16 amino acids. Germline V CDR1 and CDR2: SGHDT, YYEEEE. The J segment lost 1 base and the V segment lost 3 bases, leaving 7 bases of the junction unmatched. CDR3 region: CASSSLGQLSNQPQHF. The CDR3 DNA reads TGTGCCAGCAGCTCTTTGGGACAGCTAAGCAATCAGCCCCAGCATTTT. Drawing the rest from reference TRBV5-6 and TRBJ1-5, the complete variable domain is DAGVTQSPTHLIKTRGQQVTLRCSPKSGHDTVSWYQQALGQGPQFIFQYYEEEERQRGNFPDRFSGHQFPNYSSELNVNALLLGDSALYLCASSSLGQLSNQPQHFGDGTRLSIL.

About this clone itself: This same CDR3 is encoded by further DNA sequences in the sample. This rearrangement joins TRBV18 to TRBJ2-3, with a weak D call TRBD2 (5 bases). Germline V CDR1 and CDR2: KGHSH, LQKENI. V lost 5 bases, J lost 6 bases, and 9 bases lay in between. The CDR3 length is 12 residues. CDR3 region: CASSSTGDTQYF. The CDR3 DNA reads as TGTGCCAGCTCATCGACGGGGGATACGCAGTATTTT.

This rearrangement joins TRBV27 to TRBJ1-5, with 8 bases matching TRBD1. V gave up 2 bases and J gave up 4 bases; unmatched junction bases: 1. Germline-derived CDR1 and CDR2 are MNHEY and SMNVEV (reference sequence). The CDR3 length is 14 residues. CDR3 coding DNA: TGTGCCAGCAGTTTACAGGGGGCTAATCAGCCCCAGCATTTT. It encodes CASSLQGANQPQHF.